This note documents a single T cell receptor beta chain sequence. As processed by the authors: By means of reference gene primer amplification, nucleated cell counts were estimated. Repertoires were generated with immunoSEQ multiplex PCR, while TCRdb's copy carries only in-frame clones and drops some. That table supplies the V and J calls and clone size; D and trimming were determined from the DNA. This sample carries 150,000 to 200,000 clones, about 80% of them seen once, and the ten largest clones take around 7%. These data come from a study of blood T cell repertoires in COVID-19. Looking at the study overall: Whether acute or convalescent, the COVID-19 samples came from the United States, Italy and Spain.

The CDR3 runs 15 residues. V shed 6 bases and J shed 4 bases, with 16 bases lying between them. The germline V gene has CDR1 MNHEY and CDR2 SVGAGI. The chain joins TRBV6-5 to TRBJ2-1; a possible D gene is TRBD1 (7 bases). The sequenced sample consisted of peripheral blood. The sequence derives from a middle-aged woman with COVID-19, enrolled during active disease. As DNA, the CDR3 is TGTGCCAGCAGGACCGACAGGGCGGGATACAATGAGCAGTTCTTC. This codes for CASRTDRAGYNEQFF.